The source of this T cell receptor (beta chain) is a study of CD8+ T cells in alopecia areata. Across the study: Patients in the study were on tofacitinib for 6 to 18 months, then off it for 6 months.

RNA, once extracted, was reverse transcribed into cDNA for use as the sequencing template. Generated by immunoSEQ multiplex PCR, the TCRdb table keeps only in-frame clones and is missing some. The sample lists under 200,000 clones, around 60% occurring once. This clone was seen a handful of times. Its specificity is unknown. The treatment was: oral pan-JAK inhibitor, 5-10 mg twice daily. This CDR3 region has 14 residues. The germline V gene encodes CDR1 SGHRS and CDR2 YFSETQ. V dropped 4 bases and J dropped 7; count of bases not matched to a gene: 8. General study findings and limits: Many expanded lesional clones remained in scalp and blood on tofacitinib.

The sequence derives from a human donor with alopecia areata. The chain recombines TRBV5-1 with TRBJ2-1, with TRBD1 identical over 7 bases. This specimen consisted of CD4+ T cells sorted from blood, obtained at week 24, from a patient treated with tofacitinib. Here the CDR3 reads CASSIQGVVNEQFF. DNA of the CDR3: TGCGCCAGCAGCATCCAGGGGGTAGTGAATGAGCAGTTCTTC. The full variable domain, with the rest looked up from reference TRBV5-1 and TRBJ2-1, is KAGVTQTPRYLIKTRGQQVTLSCSPISGHRSVSWYQQTPGQGLQFLFEYFSETQRNKGNFPGRFSGRQFSNSRSEMNVSTLELGDSALYLCASSIQGVVNEQFFGPGTRLTVL.